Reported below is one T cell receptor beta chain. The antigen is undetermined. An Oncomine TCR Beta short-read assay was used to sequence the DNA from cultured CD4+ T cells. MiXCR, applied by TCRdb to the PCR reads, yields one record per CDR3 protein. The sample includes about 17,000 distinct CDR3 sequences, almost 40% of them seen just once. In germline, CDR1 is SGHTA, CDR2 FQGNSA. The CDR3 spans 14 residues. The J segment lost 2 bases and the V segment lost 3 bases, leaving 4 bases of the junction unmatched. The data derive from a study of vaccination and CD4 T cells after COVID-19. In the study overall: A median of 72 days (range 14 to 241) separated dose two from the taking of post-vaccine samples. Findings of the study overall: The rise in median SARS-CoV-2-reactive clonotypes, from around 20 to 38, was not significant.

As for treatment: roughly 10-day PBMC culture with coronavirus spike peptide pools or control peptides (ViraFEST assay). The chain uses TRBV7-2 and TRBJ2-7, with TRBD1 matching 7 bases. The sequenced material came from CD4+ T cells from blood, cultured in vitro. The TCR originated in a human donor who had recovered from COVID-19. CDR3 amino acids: CASSLDRRAYEQYF. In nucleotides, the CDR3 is TGTGCCAGCAGCTTGGACAGGAGAGCCTACGAGCAGTACTTC. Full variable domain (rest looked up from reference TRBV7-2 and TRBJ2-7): GAGVSQSPSNKVTEKGKDVELRCDPISGHTALYWYRQSLGQGLEFLIYFQGNSAPDKSGLPSDRFSAERTGGSVSTLTIQRTQQEDSAVYLCASSLDRRAYEQYFGPGTRLTVT.